This T cell receptor (beta chain) was retrieved from a study of T-cell reconstitution after alpha-beta-depleted transplantation in children. Overall study findings and caveats: A year post-transplant, T-cell counts and diversity derived mostly from newly produced T cells. It was surviving recipient T cells and thymic progenitors that gave some patients high TCRbeta diversity at day 60. Approximately two months post-transplant, alpha-beta T cells reportedly originated from several hundred expanded graft clones.

Unique molecular identifiers were incorporated when the TCRbeta library was constructed. TCRdb analysed the PCR reads with MiXCR anew, one entry per CDR3 protein. The data contain approximately 80,000 distinct CDR3 sequences, 13% to 15% of them singletons. Notes on this clonotype: Its antigen remains unknown.

Germline loops: CDR1 MNHEY, CDR2 SVGEGT. The V gene end was trimmed by 6 bases and the J gene end by 4 bases; junction bases not matched to a gene: 10. The CDR3 has 15 amino acids. Here the sequenced sample was PBMCs, mostly from graft donor cells, taken 180 days after TCRalphabeta/CD19-depleted stem cell transplant. This clonotype originated in a male patient aged 2-10 years who had a stem cell transplant for acute lymphoblastic leukemia, so the T cells may come from the graft donor. V gene TRBV6-2 or TRBV6-3 combines with J gene TRBJ2-7; 9 bases line up with TRBD2. CDR3 residues: CASRPSGKAPYEQYF. CDR3 nucleotide sequence: TGTGCCAGCAGGCCTAGCGGGAAGGCCCCTTACGAGCAGTACTTC.